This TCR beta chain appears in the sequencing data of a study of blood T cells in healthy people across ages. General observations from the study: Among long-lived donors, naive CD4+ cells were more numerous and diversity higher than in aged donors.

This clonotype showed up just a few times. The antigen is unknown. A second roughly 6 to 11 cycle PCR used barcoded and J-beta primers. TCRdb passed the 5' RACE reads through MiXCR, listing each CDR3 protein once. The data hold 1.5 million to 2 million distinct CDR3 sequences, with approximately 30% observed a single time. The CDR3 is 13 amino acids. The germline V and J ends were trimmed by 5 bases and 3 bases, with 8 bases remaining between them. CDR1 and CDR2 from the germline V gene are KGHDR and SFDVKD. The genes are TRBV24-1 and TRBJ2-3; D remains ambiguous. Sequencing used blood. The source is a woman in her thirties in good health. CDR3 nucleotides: TGTGCCACCAGTGTCCTTAGTACAGATACGCAGTATTTT. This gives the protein CATSVLSTDTQYF.